In this sample, the clone carrying this T cell receptor beta chain turned up once. Its antigen remains unidentified. This CDR3 comprises 16 residues. Losses at the gene ends were 1 base for V and 0 bases for J; bases not matched to a gene: 5. Per germline, CDR1 SGHVS and CDR2 FQNEAQ. These data are taken from a study of post-analysis software for immune sequencing data. Turning to the study itself: The patients showed relapsing-remitting, secondary progressive and progressive-relapsing multiple sclerosis courses. Broader study findings: TRBV5-6, TRBV5-1 and TRBV20-1 belonged to a set of five TRBV segments that were more frequent in patients than controls. Multiple sclerosis patients showed significantly lower normalized Chao1 diversity than controls did.

Unique-molecular-identifier-tagged TCR beta cDNA libraries were used. TCRdb passed the PCR reads through MiXCR, listing each CDR3 protein once. The table has fewer than 600,000 distinct CDR3 sequences, over 35% seen once; the top ten hold 9.5% to 13%. This sequence joins TRBV7-8 and TRBJ2-5; 7 bases are a match to TRBD2. Sequencing was performed on blood. The sequence came from a girl aged 10 to 17 with multiple sclerosis. DNA of the CDR3: TGTGCCAGCAGCTTAGGTTTGCTAGCGGACCAAGAGACCCAGTACTTC. Translated: CASSLGLLADQETQYF. The complete variable domain, with remaining parts taken from reference TRBV7-8 and TRBJ2-5, reads GAGVSQSPRYKVAKRGQDVALRCDPISGHVSLFWYQQALGQGPEFLTYFQNEAQLDKSGLPSDRFFAERPEGSVSTLKIQRTQQEDSAVYLCASSLGLLADQETQYFGPGTRLLVL.